This T cell receptor beta chain was profiled in a study of T-cell reconstitution after alpha-beta-depleted transplantation in children. The study's findings and limits: At around two months after transplant, the alpha-beta T cells were reportedly derived from several hundred expanded clones that came from non-depleted graft cells. Certain patients had high TCRbeta diversity at day 60, and it came from recipient T cells and thymic progenitors that survived. Diversity and T-cell counts at one year after transplant derived mostly from new T cells.

Unique molecular identifiers featured in how the TCRbeta library was prepared. TCRdb independently ran MiXCR on the PCR reads; one entry per CDR3 protein. The sample lists about a million distinct CDR3 sequences, under 30% occurring once. As for this clonotype: The antigen is unknown.

V dropped 4 bases and J dropped 4; count of bases not matched to a gene: 4. The CDR3 is made up of 15 amino acids. Germline CDR1 is SGHRS and CDR2 is YFSETQ. The rearrangement links TRBV5-1 to TRBJ2-3, with 12 positions matching TRBD2. Sequencing was performed on PBMCs, mostly from graft donor cells, taken 360 days after TCRalphabeta/CD19-depleted stem cell transplant. The sequence was obtained from a boy in the first two years of life who had a stem cell transplant for SCID, so the T cells may come from the graft donor. In DNA, the CDR3 is TGCGCCAGCAGCCCTAGCGGGGGGGCCCCAGATACGCAGTATTTT. Its translation is CASSPSGGAPDTQYF.